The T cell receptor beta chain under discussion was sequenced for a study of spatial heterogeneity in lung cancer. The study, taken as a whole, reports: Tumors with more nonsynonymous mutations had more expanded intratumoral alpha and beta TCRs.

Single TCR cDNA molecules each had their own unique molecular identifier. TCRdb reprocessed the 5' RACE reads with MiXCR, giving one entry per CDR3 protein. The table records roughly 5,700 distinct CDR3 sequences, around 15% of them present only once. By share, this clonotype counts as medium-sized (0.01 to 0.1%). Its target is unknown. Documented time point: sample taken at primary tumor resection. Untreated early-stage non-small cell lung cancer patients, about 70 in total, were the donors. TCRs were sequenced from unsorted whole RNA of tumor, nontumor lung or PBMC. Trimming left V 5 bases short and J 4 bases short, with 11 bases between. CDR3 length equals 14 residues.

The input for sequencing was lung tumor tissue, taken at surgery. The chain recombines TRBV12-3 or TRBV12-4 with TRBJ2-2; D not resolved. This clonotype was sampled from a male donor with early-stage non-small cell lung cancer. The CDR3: CASSPSLLTGELFF. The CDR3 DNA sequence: TGTGCCAGCAGTCCTTCCCTCCTCACCGGGGAGCTGTTTTTT.